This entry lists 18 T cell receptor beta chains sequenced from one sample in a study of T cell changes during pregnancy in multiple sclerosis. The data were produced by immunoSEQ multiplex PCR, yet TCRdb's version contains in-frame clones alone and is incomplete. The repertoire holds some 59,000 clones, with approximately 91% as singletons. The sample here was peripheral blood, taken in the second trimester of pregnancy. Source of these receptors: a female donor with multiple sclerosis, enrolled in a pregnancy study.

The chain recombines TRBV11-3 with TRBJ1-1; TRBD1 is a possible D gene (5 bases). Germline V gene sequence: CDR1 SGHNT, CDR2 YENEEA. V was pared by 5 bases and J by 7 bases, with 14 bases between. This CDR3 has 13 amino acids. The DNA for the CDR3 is TGTGCCAGCAGCCTGGACAAGGGTGATGAAGCTTTCTTT. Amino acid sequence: CASSLDKGDEAFF.

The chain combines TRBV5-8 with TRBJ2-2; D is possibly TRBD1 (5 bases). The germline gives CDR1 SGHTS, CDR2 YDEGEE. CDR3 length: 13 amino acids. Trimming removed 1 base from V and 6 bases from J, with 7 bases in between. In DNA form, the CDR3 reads TGTGCCAGCAGCTTGTTCAGGGCCGGGGAGCTGTTTTTT. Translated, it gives CASSLFRAGELFF.

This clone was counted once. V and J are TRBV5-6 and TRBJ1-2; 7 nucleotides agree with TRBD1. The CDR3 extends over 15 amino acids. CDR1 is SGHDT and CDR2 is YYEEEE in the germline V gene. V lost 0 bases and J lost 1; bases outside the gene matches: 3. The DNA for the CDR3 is TGTGCCAGCAGCTTGGTAGGGACAGATAACTATGGCTACACCTTC. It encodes CASSLVGTDNYGYTF.

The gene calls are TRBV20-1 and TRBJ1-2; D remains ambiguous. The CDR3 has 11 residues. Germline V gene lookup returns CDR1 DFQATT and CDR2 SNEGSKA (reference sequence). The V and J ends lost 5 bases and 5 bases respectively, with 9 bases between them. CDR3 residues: CSAHGDYGYTF. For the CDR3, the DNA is TGCAGTGCTCACGGGGATTATGGCTACACCTTC.

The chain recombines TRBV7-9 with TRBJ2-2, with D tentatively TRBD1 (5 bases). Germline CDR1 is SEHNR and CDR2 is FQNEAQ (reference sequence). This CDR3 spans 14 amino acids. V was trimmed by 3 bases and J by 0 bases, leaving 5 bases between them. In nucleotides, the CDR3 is TGTGCCAGCAGCTTGACAGCGAACACCGGGGAGCTGTTTTTT. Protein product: CASSLTANTGELFF.

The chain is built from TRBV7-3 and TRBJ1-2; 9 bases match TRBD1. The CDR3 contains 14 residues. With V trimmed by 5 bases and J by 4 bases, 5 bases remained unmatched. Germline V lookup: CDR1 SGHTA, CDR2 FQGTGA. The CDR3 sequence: CASSPGQGLYGYTF. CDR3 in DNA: TGTGCCAGCAGCCCGGGACAGGGCCTCTATGGCTACACCTTC.

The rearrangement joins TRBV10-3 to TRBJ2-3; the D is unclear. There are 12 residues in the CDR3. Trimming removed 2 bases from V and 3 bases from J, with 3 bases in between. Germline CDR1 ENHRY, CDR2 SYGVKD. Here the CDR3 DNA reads TGTGCCATCAGTGAGATAACAGATACGCAGTATTTT. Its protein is CAISEITDTQYF.

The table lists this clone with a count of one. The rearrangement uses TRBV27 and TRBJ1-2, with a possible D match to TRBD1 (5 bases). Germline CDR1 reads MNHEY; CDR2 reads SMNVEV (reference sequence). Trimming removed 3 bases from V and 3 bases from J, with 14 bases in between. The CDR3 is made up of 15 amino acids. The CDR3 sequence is CASSLRRGWDYGYTF. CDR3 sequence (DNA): TGTGCCAGCAGTTTGCGGAGGGGTTGGGACTATGGCTACACCTTC.

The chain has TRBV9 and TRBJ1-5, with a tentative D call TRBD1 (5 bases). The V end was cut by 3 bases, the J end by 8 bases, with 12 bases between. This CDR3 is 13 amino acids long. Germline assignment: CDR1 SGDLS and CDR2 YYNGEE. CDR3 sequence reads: CASSGGPGEPQHF. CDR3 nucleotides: TGTGCCAGCAGCGGTGGGCCGGGGGAGCCCCAGCATTTT. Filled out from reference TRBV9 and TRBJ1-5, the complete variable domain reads DSGVTQTPKHLITATGQRVTLRCSPRSGDLSVYWYQQSLDQGLQFLIQYYNGEERAKGNILERFSAQQFPDLHSELNLSSLELGDSALYFCASSGGPGEPQHFGDGTRLSIL.

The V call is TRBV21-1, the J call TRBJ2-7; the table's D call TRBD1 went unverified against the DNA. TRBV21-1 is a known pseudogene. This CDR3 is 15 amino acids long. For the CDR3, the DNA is TGTGCCAGCAGGGGGGAAGGGCAGGGGGCTGGCGAGCAGTACTTC. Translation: CASRGEGQGAGEQYF.

CDR3 nucleotides: TGTGCCAGCATCCCCGGGGGCACAGATACGCAGTATTTT. This gives the protein CASIPGGTDTQYF. The chain has TRBV7-9 and TRBJ2-3; a possible D gene is TRBD2 (5 bases). The germline V and J ends were trimmed by 7 bases and 1 base, with 9 bases remaining between them. Germline V gene sequence: CDR1 SEHNR, CDR2 FQNEAQ (reference sequence). CDR3 length: 13 residues.

The CDR3 DNA follows: TGTGCCAGAAGCTTGGACGAAAGCTCATCCTACGAGCAGTACTTC. This codes for CARSLDESSSYEQYF. This chain links TRBV5-3 with TRBJ2-7, with D uncertain. TRBV5-3 is given ORF status, its function remaining uncertain. The V and J ends lost 0 bases and 1 base respectively, with 11 bases between them. CDR3 length: 15 amino acids.

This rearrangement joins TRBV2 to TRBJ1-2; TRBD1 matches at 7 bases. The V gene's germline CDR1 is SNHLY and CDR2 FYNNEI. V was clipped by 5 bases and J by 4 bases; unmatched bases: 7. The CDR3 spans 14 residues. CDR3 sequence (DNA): TGTGCCAGCAGTTCTTTGACAGGGATCTATGGCTACACCTTC. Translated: CASSSLTGIYGYTF.

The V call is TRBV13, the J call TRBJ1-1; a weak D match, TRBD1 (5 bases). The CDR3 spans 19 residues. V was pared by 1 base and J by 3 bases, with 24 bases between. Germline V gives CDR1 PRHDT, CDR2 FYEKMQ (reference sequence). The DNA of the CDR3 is TGTGCCAGCAGCTTAGAGCCTTGGACCGAACGAAGGGGTCACACTGAAGCTTTCTTT. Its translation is CASSLEPWTERRGHTEAFF. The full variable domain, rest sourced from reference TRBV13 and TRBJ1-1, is AAGVIQSPRHLIKEKRETATLKCYPIPRHDTVYWYQQGPGQDPQFLISFYEKMQSDKGSIPDRFSAQQFSDYHSELNMSSLELGDSALYFCASSLEPWTERRGHTEAFFGQGTRLTVV.

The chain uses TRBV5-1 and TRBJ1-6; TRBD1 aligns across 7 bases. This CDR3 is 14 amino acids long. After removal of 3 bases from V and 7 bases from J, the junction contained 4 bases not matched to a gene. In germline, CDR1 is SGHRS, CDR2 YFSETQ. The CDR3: CASSSGQQNSPLHF. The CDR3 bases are TGCGCCAGCAGCTCGGGACAGCAGAATTCACCCCTCCACTTT.

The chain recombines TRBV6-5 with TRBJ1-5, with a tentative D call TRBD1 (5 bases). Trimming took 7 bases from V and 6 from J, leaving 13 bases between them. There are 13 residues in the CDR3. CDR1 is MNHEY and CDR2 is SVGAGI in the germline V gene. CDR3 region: CASTMAGGQPQHF. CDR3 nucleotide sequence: TGTGCCAGCACCATGGCGGGGGGTCAGCCCCAGCATTTT.

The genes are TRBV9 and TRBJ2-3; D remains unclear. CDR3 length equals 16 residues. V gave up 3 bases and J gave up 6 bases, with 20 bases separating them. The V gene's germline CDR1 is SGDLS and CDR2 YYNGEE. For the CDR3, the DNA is TGTGCCAGCAGCGCGAGGTCAGCTAGTCAAGCGGATACGCAGTATTTT. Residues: CASSARSASQADTQYF.

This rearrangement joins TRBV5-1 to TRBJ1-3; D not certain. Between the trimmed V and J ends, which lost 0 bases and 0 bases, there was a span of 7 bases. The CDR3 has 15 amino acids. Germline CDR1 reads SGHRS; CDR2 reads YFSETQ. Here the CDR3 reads CASSLGVLSGNTIYF. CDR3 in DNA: TGCGCCAGCAGCTTGGGTGTCCTCTCTGGAAACACCATATATTTT.